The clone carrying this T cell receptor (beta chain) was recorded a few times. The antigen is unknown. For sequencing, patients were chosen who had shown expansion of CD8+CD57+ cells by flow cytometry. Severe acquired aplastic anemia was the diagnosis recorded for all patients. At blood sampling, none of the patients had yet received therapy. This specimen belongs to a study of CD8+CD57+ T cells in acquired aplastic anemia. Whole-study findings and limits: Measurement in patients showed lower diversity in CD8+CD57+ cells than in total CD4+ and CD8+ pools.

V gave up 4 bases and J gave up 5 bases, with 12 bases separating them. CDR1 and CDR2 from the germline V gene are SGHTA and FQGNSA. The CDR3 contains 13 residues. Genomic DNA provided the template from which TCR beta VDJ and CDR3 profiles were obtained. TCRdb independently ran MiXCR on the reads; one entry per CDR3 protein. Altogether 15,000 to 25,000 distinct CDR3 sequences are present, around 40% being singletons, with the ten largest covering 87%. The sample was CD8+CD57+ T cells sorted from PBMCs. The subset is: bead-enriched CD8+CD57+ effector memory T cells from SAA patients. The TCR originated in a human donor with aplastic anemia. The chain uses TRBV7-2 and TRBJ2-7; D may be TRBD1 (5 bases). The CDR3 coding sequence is TGTGCCAGCAGCTGGGGCTACTCGGACGAGCAGTACTTC. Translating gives CASSWGYSDEQYF.